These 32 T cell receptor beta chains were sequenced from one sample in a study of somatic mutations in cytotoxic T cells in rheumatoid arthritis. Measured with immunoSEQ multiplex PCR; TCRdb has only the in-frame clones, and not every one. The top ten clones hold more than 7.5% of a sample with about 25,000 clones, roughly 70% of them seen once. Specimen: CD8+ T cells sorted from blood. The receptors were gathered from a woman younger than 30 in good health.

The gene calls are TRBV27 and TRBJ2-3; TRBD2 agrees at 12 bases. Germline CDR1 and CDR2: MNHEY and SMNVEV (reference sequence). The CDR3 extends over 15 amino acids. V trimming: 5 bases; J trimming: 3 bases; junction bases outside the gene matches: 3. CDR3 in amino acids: CASSPTSGRTDTQYF. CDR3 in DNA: TGTGCCAGCAGTCCGACTAGCGGGAGAACAGATACGCAGTATTTT.

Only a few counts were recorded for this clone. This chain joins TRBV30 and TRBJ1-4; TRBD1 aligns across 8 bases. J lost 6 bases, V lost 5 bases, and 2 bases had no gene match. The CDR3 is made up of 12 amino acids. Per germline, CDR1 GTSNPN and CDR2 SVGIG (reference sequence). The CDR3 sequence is CAWDRGDEKLFF. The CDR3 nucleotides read TGTGCCTGGGACAGGGGCGATGAAAAACTGTTTTTT.

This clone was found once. The CDR3: CASSRVPQTSEVPGELFF. The CDR3 region has the DNA TGTGCCAGCAGCCGAGTACCCCAGACTAGCGAAGTTCCCGGGGAGCTGTTTTTT. J is TRBJ2-2 and V is TRBV7-6; 8 nucleotides agree with TRBD2. Germline trimming cut 5 bases from V and 6 bases from J; bases unmatched to any gene: 17. Germline assignment: CDR1 SGHVS and CDR2 FNYEAQ. This CDR3 spans 18 amino acids.

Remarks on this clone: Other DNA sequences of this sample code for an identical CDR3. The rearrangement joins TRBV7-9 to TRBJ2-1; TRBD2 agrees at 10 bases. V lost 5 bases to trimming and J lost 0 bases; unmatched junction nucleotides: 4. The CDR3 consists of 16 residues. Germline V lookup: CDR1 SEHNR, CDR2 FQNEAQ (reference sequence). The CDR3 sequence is CASSPLAGGSYNEQFF. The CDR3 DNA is TGTGCCAGCAGCCCTTTAGCGGGGGGCTCCTACAATGAGCAGTTCTTC.

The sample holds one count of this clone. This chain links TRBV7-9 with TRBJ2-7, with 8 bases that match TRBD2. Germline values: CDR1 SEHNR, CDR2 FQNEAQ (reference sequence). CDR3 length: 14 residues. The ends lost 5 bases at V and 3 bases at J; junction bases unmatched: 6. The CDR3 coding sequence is TGTGCCAGCAGCCCCACTAGCGGAGACTACGAGCAGTACTTC. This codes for CASSPTSGDYEQYF.

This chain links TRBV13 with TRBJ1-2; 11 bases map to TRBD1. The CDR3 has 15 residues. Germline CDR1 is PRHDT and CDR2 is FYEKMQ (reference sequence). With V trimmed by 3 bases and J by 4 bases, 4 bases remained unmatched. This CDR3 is CASSFKGTGGYGYTF. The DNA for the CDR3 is TGTGCCAGCAGCTTCAAGGGGACAGGGGGCTATGGCTACACCTTC.

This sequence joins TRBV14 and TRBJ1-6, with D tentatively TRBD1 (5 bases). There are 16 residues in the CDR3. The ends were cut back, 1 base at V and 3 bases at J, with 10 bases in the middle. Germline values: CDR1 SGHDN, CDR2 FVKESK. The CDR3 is CASSQAGQSYNSPLHF. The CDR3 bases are TGTGCCAGCAGCCAAGCAGGGCAAAGCTATAATTCACCCCTCCACTTT.

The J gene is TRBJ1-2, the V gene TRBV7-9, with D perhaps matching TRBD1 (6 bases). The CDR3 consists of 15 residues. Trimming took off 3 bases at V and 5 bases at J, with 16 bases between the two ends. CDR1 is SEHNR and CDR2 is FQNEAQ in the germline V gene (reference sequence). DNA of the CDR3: TGTGCCAGCAGCTTGCCGGGACACTCCTCGTATGGCTACACCTTC. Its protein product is CASSLPGHSSYGYTF.

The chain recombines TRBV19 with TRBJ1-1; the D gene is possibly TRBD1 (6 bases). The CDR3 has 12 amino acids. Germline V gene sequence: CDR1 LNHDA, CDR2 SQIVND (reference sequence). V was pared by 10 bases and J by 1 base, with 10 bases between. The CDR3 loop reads CATLTGNTEAFF. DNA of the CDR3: TGTGCCACCCTGACAGGGAACACTGAAGCTTTCTTT.

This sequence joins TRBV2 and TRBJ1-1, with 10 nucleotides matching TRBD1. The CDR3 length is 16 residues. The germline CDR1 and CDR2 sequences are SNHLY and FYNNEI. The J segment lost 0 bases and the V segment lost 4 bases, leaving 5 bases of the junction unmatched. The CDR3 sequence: CASSAGGTGVNTEAFF. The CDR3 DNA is TGTGCCAGCAGTGCAGGTGGGACAGGGGTGAACACTGAAGCTTTCTTT.

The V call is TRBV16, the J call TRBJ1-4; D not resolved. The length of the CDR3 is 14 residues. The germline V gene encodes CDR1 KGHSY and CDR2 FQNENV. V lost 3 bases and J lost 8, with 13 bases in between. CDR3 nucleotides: TGTGCCAGCAGCCATCAAGCAGGAGGAGAAAAACTGTTTTTT. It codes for CASSHQAGGEKLFF.

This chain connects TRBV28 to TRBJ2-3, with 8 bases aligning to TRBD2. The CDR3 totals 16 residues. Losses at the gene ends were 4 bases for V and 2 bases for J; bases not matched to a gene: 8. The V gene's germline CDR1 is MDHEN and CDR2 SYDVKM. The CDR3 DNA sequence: TGTGCCAGCAGTTGGTCAGCGGGAGAAAACACAGATACGCAGTATTTT. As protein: CASSWSAGENTDTQYF.

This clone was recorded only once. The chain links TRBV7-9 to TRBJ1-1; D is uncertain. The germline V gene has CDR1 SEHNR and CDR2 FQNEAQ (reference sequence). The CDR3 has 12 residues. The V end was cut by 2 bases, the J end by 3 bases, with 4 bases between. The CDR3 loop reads CASSLFDTEAFF. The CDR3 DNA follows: TGTGCCAGCAGCTTATTTGACACTGAAGCTTTCTTT.

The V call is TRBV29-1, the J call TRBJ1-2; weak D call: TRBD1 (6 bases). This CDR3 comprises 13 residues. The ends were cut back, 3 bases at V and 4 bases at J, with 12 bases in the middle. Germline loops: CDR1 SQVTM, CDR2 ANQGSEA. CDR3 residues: CSVDPMDSYGYTF. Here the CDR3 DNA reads TGCAGCGTTGACCCAATGGACAGCTATGGCTACACCTTC.

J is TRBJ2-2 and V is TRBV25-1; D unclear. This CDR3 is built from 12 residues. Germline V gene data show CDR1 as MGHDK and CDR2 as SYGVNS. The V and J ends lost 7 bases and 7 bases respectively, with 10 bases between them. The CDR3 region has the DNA TGTGCCAGCACAACCCTTGGCGGGGAGCTGTTTTTT. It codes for CASTTLGGELFF.

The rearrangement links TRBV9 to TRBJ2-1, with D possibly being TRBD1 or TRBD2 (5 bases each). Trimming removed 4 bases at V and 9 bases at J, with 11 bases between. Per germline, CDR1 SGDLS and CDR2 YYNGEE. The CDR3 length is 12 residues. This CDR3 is CASSSSGGEQFF. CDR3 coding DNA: TGTGCCAGCAGCAGCAGTGGGGGTGAGCAGTTCTTC.

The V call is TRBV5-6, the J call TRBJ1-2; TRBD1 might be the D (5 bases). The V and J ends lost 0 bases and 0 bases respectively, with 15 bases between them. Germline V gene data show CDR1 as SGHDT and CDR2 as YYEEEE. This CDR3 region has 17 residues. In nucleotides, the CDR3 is TGTGCCAGCAGCTTGGATGGGACCTTCCAAGCTAACTATGGCTACACCTTC. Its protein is CASSLDGTFQANYGYTF.

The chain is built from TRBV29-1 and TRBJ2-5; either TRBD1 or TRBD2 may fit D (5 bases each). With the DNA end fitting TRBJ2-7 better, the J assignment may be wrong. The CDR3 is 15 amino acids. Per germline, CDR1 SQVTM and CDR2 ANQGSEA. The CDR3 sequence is CSVESQGESSYEQYF. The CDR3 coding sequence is TGCAGCGTTGAATCTCAGGGAGAGAGCTCCTACGAGCAGTACTTC.

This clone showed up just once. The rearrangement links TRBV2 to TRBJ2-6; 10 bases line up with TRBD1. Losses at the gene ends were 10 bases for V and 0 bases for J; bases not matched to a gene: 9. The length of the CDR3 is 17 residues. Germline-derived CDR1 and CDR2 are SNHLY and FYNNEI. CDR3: CAISRTGGYSGANVLTF. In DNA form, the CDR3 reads TGTGCCATAAGCCGGACAGGGGGTTACTCTGGGGCCAACGTCCTGACTTTC.

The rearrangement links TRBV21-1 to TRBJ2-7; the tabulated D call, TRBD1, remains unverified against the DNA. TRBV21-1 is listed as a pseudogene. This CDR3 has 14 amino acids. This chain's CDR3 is CASSLHRGSYEQYV. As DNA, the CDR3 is TGTGCCAGCAGCTTACACAGGGGCTCCTACGAGCAGTACGTC.

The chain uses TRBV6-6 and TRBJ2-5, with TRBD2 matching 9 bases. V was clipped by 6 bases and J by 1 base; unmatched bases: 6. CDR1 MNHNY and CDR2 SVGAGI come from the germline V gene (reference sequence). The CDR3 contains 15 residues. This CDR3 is CASSRLAALQETQYF. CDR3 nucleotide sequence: TGTGCCAGCAGCAGACTAGCGGCACTCCAAGAGACCCAGTACTTC.

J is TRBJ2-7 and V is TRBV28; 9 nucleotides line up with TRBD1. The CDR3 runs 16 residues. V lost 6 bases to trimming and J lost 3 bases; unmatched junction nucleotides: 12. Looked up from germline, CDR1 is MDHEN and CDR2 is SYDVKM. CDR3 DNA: TGTGCCAGCAGGCCTAGAACCGGGACAGGGTACTACGAGCAGTACTTC. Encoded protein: CASRPRTGTGYYEQYF. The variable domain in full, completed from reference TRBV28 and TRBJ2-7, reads DVKVTQSSRYLVKRTGEKVFLECVQDMDHENMFWYRQDPGLGLRLIYFSYDVKMKEKGDIPEGYSVSREKKERFSLILESASTNQTSMYLCASRPRTGTGYYEQYFGPGTRLTVT.

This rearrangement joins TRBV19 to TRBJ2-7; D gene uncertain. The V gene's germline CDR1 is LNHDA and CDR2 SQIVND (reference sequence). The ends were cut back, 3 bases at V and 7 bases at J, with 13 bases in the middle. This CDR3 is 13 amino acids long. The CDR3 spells CASSIVGAGEQYF. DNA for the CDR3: TGTGCCAGTAGTATTGTAGGAGCTGGGGAGCAGTACTTC.

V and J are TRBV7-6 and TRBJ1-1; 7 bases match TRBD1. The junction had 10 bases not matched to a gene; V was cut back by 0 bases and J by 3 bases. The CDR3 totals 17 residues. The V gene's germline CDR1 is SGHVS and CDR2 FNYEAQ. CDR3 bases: TGTGCCAGCAGCTTAGCCCGGACAGGAATGGGGGACACTGAAGCTTTCTTT. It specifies CASSLARTGMGDTEAFF.

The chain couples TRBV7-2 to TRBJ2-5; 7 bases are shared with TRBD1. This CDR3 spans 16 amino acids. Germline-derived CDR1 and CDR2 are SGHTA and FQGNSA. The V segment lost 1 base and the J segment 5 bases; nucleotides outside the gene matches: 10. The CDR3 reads CASSLGIDRAQETQYF. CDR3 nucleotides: TGTGCCAGCAGCTTAGGGATCGACAGGGCTCAGGAGACCCAGTACTTC.

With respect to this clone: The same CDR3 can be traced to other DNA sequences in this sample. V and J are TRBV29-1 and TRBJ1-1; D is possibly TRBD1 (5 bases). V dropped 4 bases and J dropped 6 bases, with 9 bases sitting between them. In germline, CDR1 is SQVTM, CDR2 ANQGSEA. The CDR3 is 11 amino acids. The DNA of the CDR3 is TGCAGCGTTGGAGGGGAGGCTGAAGCTTTCTTT. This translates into CSVGGEAEAFF.

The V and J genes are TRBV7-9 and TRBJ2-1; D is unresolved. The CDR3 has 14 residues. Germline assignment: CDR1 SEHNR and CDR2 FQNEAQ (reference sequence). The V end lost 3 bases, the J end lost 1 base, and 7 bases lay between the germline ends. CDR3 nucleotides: TGTGCCAGCAGCTTGTCACAATCCTACAATGAGCAGTTCTTC. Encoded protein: CASSLSQSYNEQFF.

DNA of the CDR3: TGTGCCAGCACCCCGGGCCTAGCGGGGGGCGGAGGCCCGGGCAATGAGCAGTTCTTC. Its protein is CASTPGLAGGGGPGNEQFF. The chain recombines TRBV9 with TRBJ2-1, with 11 nucleotides matching TRBD2. Losses at the gene ends were 6 bases for V and 6 bases for J; bases not matched to a gene: 20. Germline assignment: CDR1 SGDLS and CDR2 YYNGEE. The CDR3 spans 19 residues. Full variable domain (missing parts from reference TRBV9 and TRBJ2-1): DSGVTQTPKHLITATGQRVTLRCSPRSGDLSVYWYQQSLDQGLQFLIQYYNGEERAKGNILERFSAQQFPDLHSELNLSSLELGDSALYFCASTPGLAGGGGPGNEQFFGPGTRLTVL.

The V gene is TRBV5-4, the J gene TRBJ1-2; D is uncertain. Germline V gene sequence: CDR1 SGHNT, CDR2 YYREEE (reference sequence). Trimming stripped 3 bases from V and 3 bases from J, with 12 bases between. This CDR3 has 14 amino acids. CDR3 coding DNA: TGTGCCAGCAGCTCCCGAGGCAGCCACTATGGCTACACCTTC. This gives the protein CASSSRGSHYGYTF.

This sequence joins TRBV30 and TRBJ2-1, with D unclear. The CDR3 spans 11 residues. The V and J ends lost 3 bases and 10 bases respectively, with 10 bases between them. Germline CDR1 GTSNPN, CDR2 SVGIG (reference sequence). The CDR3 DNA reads TGTGCCTGGAGGTGGGGTCGAGAGCAGTTCTTC. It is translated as CAWRWGREQFF.

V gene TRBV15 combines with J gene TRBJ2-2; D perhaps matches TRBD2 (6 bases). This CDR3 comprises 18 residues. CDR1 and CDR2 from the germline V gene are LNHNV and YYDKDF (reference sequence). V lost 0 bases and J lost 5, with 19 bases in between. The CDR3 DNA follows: TGTGCCACCAGCAGAGATCTTGGGGGACTCATTGAAACCGGGGAGCTGTTTTTT. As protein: CATSRDLGGLIETGELFF.

Written as DNA, the CDR3 is TGTGCCATCAGTGAGTCAGCACAGACATACGAGCAGTACTTC. It encodes CAISESAQTYEQYF. The genes are TRBV10-3 and TRBJ2-7, with no clear D. CDR3 length equals 14 residues. V was shortened by 0 bases and J by 4 bases, with 10 bases between the two germline ends. Germline lookup yields CDR1 ENHRY and CDR2 SYGVKD.